This T cell receptor beta chain was identified in a study of blood T cell repertoires in COVID-19. Across the whole study: PBMCs, B-cell-depleted T cells, or T cells were the source of the cDNA or gDNA that made up the material.

Sequencing was performed with immunoSEQ multiplex PCR; in TCRdb, only in-frame clones are kept and a portion is missing. The sample lists 150,000 or so clones; approximately 85% were seen once. The CDR3 contains 15 residues. In germline, CDR1 is SEHNR, CDR2 FQNEAQ (reference sequence). Between the trimmed V and J ends, which lost 2 bases and 2 bases, there was a span of 12 bases. The receptor's source is a man between 60 and 75 years old with COVID-19, enrolled during active disease. The chain uses TRBV7-9 and TRBJ1-2, with no clear D. The sequenced material came from peripheral blood. The CDR3 reads CASSLLDRENYGYTF. Here the CDR3 DNA reads TGTGCCAGCAGCTTACTCGATCGTGAGAACTATGGCTACACCTTC.